This TCR beta chain was documented in a study of OX40 agonist ivuxolimab in advanced cancers. Looking at the study overall: Prior therapy, whether anti-PD-1, anti-PD-L1 or anti-CTLA-4, was allowed, and more than 35% had some.

Using immunoSEQ multiplex PCR, the repertoire was profiled, and TCRdb retains in-frame clones only, with some absent. The sample has 100,000 or so clones, roughly nine tenths seen once. Sampled blood was obtained at baseline, cycle 4 day 1, and cycle 7 day 1. This CDR3 region has 15 residues. Trimming pared 6 bases from V and 3 bases from J, leaving 15 bases between. CDR1 KGHSH and CDR2 LQKENI come from the germline V gene. The sample was CD4+ or CD8+ T cells sorted from blood, taken in a trial of the OX40 agonist ivuxolimab. The chain links TRBV18 to TRBJ2-1; tentative D call: TRBD2 (6 bases). This clonotype was sampled from an adult with an advanced solid tumor such as melanoma, head and neck, liver or kidney cancer. In nucleotides, the CDR3 is TGTGCCAGCTCGGACCGGGACTCCTACTACAATGAGCAGTTCTTC. Translating gives CASSDRDSYYNEQFF.